Listed below are T cell receptor beta chains from one sample, sequenced in a study of blood T cell repertoires in COVID-19. Only in-frame clones appear in the TCRdb table, and some are missing; sequencing was by immunoSEQ multiplex PCR. The sample shows more than 110,000 clones, roughly four fifths of them seen only once. Sequencing input: peripheral blood. All receptors come from a human donor in a cohort sampled during active COVID-19. CDR3s include the opening cysteine and the closing phenylalanine or tryptophan.

j_call v_call cdr3_aa
TRBJ2-3 TRBV7-2 CASSQTGYSTDTQYF
TRBJ2-1 TRBV9 CASSVEASGGYNEQFF
TRBJ2-3 TRBV19 CASSIVPGGADTQYF
TRBJ2-1 TRBV25-1 CASSEWRAGGHNEQFF
TRBJ2-1 TRBV28 CASSLGLAGDEQFF
TRBJ1-2 TRBV24-1 CATSDLLGGYTF
TRBJ2-3 TRBV11-3 CASSTRQGPQYF
TRBJ2-5 TRBV7-2 CASSLVSSSETQYF
TRBJ2-7 TRBV28 CASSLGGRFEQYF
TRBJ1-2 TRBV20-1 CSARRTGGYTF
TRBJ1-2 TRBV11-2 CASSLGTGGPGYTF
TRBJ1-3 TRBV28 CASSPRGGLIGNTIYF
TRBJ1-1 TRBV9 CASSVGVTGRRTEAFF
TRBJ2-5 TRBV11-2 CASSLGGAGLETQYF
TRBJ2-2 TRBV9 CASSVGADSRTGELFF
TRBJ2-1 TRBV19 CASSVGSYNEQFF
TRBJ2-2 TRBV6-5 CASSRTGVITGELFF
TRBJ2-1 TRBV19 CASRLAGGYNEQFF
TRBJ2-5 TRBV30 CAWSQPSGGAETQYF
TRBJ2-6 TRBV6-5 CASSYRGLSGANVLTF
TRBJ2-2 TRBV6-6 CATMTSTGELFF
TRBJ2-7 TRBV11-2 CASSLDSGHFSYEQYF
TRBJ1-2 TRBV12-3/TRBV12-4 CASSLVQGGGYTF